Following are 11 T cell receptor beta chains from one sample sequenced in a study of OX40 agonist ivuxolimab in advanced cancers. TCRdb keeps only in-frame clones here, not all; method: immunoSEQ multiplex PCR. In the table there are around 65,000 clones, around nine tenths of which are singletons. The sequencing here drew on CD4+ or CD8+ T cells sorted from blood, taken in a trial of the OX40 agonist ivuxolimab. Receptors originate from an adult with an advanced solid tumor such as melanoma, head and neck, liver or kidney cancer.

CDR3 nucleotide sequence: TGTGCCAGTAGTCTACAGGGGGGTTTGAGCAATCAGCCCCAGCATTTT. This gives the protein CASSLQGGLSNQPQHF. The V gene is TRBV19, the J gene TRBJ1-5; 8 bases map to TRBD1. The CDR3 spans 16 residues. CDR1 is LNHDA and CDR2 is SQIVND in the germline V gene (reference sequence). Trimming removed 5 bases from V and 1 base from J; junction bases left unmatched: 7.

V usage is TRBV14 and J usage is TRBJ2-1; D might be TRBD1 (6 bases). The CDR3 has 17 residues. Germline V gene lookup returns CDR1 SGHDN and CDR2 FVKESK. V was trimmed by 4 bases and J by 0 bases, leaving 16 bases between them. The CDR3 spells CASSLNRVRSSYNEQFF. The CDR3 bases are TGTGCCAGCAGCCTGAACAGGGTAAGGAGCTCCTACAATGAGCAGTTCTTC. The full variable domain, in which reference TRBV14 and TRBJ2-1 provide the parts outside the CDR3, is EAGVTQFPSHSVIEKGQTVTLRCDPISGHDNLYWYRRVMGKEIKFLLHFVKESKQDESGMPNNRFLAERTGGTYSTLKVQPAELEDSGVYFCASSLNRVRSSYNEQFFGPGTRLTVL.

This chain links TRBV7-2 with TRBJ2-1; D is uncertain. The V end lost 7 bases, the J end lost 10 bases, and 11 bases lay between the germline ends. The CDR3 totals 11 residues. Germline loops: CDR1 SGHTA, CDR2 FQGNSA. CDR3 in amino acids: CASTFTREQFF. The DNA for the CDR3 is TGTGCCAGCACATTTACCAGAGAGCAGTTCTTC.

This chain connects TRBV5-1 to TRBJ2-4; D gene unclear. Looked up from germline, CDR1 is SGHRS and CDR2 is YFSETQ. V lost 4 bases and J 8 bases, leaving 13 bases between the germline ends. CDR3 size: 13 residues. DNA for the CDR3: TGCGCCAGCAGCGGAACATTCCAAGACATTCAGTACTTC. Protein: CASSGTFQDIQYF.

The rearrangement links TRBV29-1 to TRBJ2-7; D could derive from TRBD1 or TRBD2 (5 bases each). V lost 7 bases and J 9 bases, leaving 19 bases between the germline ends. The CDR3 length is 12 residues. Germline CDR1 SQVTM, CDR2 ANQGSEA. CDR3 in amino acids: CSAGDGSRLQYF. The DNA of the CDR3 is TGCAGCGCTGGGGACGGTTCTCGTTTGCAGTACTTC.

This sequence joins TRBV10-2 and TRBJ2-1; tentatively, D is TRBD1 (5 bases). V gave up 4 bases and J gave up 10 bases, with 23 bases separating them. The CDR3 is made up of 16 amino acids. The germline gives CDR1 WSHSY, CDR2 SAAADI. The CDR3 protein is CASSGPQESLLSEQFF. CDR3 sequence (DNA): TGCGCCAGCAGTGGACCACAGGAGTCCCTTCTTTCAGAGCAGTTCTTC.

This sequence joins TRBV19 and TRBJ1-5; D not certain. V lost 8 bases and J lost 7, with 18 bases in between. The CDR3 loop spans 14 amino acids. CDR1 is LNHDA and CDR2 is SQIVND in the germline V gene (reference sequence). The CDR3 nucleotides read TGTGCCAGTCACTACCAGAGGGAGGAGCAGCCCCAGCATTTT. It translates to CASHYQREEQPQHF.

The chain recombines TRBV6-1 with TRBJ2-7, with 13 bases lining up with TRBD2. The CDR3 contains 20 residues. The junction had 12 bases not matched to a gene; V was cut back by 1 base and J by 0 bases. Germline assignment: CDR1 MNHNS and CDR2 SASEGT. CDR3 nucleotides: TGTGCCAGCAGTGAAGTCCCAGGACTAGCGGGGGCCGGGAGCTCCTACGAGCAGTACTTC. Amino acid sequence: CASSEVPGLAGAGSSYEQYF.

The genes are TRBV7-9 and TRBJ1-1; D is unresolved. Trimming took off 2 bases at V and 3 bases at J, with 7 bases between the two ends. CDR1 is SEHNR and CDR2 is FQNEAQ in the germline V gene (reference sequence). The CDR3 consists of 13 residues. CDR3 protein: CASSLSGDTEAFF. In nucleotides, the CDR3 is TGTGCCAGCAGCTTAAGCGGAGACACTGAAGCTTTCTTT.

The CDR3 loop is CASSSGGNTGELFF. DNA of the CDR3: TGTGCCAGCAGCTCAGGGGGCAACACCGGGGAGCTGTTTTTT. The chain combines TRBV2 with TRBJ2-2; 8 bases match TRBD1. Losses at the gene ends were 6 bases for V and 2 bases for J; bases not matched to a gene: 2. Germline CDR1 SNHLY, CDR2 FYNNEI. The CDR3 extends over 14 amino acids.

The chain employs TRBV11-1 and TRBJ2-1; TRBD2 aligns across 8 bases. There are 16 residues in the CDR3. The germline CDR1 and CDR2 sequences are SGHAT and FQDESV (reference sequence). V dropped 5 bases and J dropped 4; count of bases not matched to a gene: 10. DNA for the CDR3: TGTGCCAGCAGCAACGTCGGGCGGGGGGATTACAATGAGCAGTTCTTC. Protein sequence: CASSNVGRGDYNEQFF.